The 7 T cell receptor beta chains below all came from one sample that was sequenced in a study of shared clonotypes between healthy human individuals. Clones were sequenced by immunoSEQ multiplex PCR, and TCRdb holds only the in-frame ones, with some missing. The profile shows more than 550,000 clones, 92% of them singletons. Naivety among CD8 cells was defined by CD45RO negativity and positive CCR7 selection, thereby excluding terminally differentiated effector memory CD45RA+ cells. The source material was naive CD8+ T cells sorted from blood. The origin of the receptors is a man aged 25-40 years in good health.

This clone was recorded only once. The V gene is TRBV5-4, the J gene TRBJ2-3, with a tentative D call TRBD1 (5 bases). The CDR3 spans 13 residues. V was pared by 4 bases and J by 6 bases, with 12 bases between. CDR1 and CDR2 (germline): SGHNT, YYREEE (reference sequence). Here the CDR3 reads CASSHFQGDTQYF. The CDR3, as DNA: TGTGCCAGCAGCCATTTCCAGGGCGATACGCAGTATTTT.

V gene TRBV6-5 combines with J gene TRBJ1-1; D is perhaps TRBD1 (5 bases). CDR1 MNHEY and CDR2 SVGAGI come from the germline V gene. Trimming stripped 0 bases from V and 1 base from J, with 9 bases between. The CDR3 consists of 15 residues. The CDR3 protein is CASSYSSRGNTEAFF. The CDR3 DNA sequence: TGTGCCAGCAGTTACTCGAGTAGGGGGAACACTGAAGCTTTCTTT.

V is TRBV5-4 and J is TRBJ2-1; D ambiguous. This CDR3 contains 15 residues. Between the trimmed V and J ends, which lost 3 bases and 0 bases, there was a span of 10 bases. Per the germline V gene, CDR1 is SGHNT and CDR2 is YYREEE (reference sequence). The CDR3 loop is CASSSLLSSYNEQFF. As DNA, the CDR3 is TGTGCCAGCAGCTCTCTATTGAGCTCCTACAATGAGCAGTTCTTC.

J is TRBJ2-7 and V is TRBV11-2; D is possibly TRBD2 (5 bases). The CDR3 runs to 16 residues. Germline lookup yields CDR1 SGHAT and CDR2 FQNNGV. With 0 bases removed from V and 3 bases from J, the gap between germline ends came to 15 bases. The CDR3 DNA follows: TGTGCCAGCAGCTTAGATTGGGTTCGGGATCACTACGAGCAGTACTTC. It yields the protein CASSLDWVRDHYEQYF.

The chain recombines TRBV7-2 with TRBJ1-2; possibly TRBD1 for D (5 bases). The V and J ends lost 5 bases and 2 bases respectively, with 12 bases between them. This CDR3 comprises 14 residues. Germline-derived CDR1 and CDR2 are SGHTA and FQGNSA. CDR3 sequence (DNA): TGTGCCAGCAGCGCCCCGGGGGGGAACTATGGCTACACCTTC. Encoded protein: CASSAPGGNYGYTF.

The V call is TRBV10-3, the J call TRBJ2-3; TRBD2 agrees at 10 bases. Trimming took 8 bases from V and 6 from J; bases not matched to a gene: 11. There are 15 residues in the CDR3. The germline V gene encodes CDR1 ENHRY and CDR2 SYGVKD. The CDR3 reads CAIHPSLAGEDTQYF. CDR3 coding DNA: TGTGCCATCCACCCCAGCCTAGCGGGAGAGGATACGCAGTATTTT.

The chain links TRBV7-3 to TRBJ2-5; D is uncertain. This CDR3 has 12 amino acids. Per germline, CDR1 SGHTA and CDR2 FQGTGA. Trimming shortened V by 2 bases and J by 4 bases, and 5 bases separated the two germline ends. The CDR3 protein is CASSLDGETQYF. The CDR3, as DNA: TGTGCCAGCAGCTTAGATGGAGAGACCCAGTACTTC.